The 29 T cell receptor beta chains below were found in one sample sequenced in a study of T-cell reconstitution after alpha-beta-depleted transplantation in children (dated by TCRdb to the mid-2010s). The library was obtained by PCR. TCRdb lists the instrument as Illumina HiSeq 2500. TCR library preparation used molecular barcoding, with unique molecular identifiers applied to normalize quantification of the TCRbeta repertoire. The public reads were reanalyzed by TCRdb: fastp trimming at Q25, MiXCR alignment, in-frame beta chains only. Entries are consolidated by CDR3 protein sequence, retaining the most common genes and DNA. In this sample the table shows around 960,000 distinct CDR3 sequences, roughly 29% of which occur a single time. Together, the top ten hold about 28% of the sample. Interpreted using the paper, the treatment or condition label stands for: allogeneic hematopoietic cell transplantation with graft depleted of TCRalphabeta T cells and CD19 B cells.

Sequencing was performed on PBMCs, mostly from graft donor cells, taken 360 days after TCRalphabeta/CD19-depleted stem cell transplant. Receptor source: a boy in the first two years of life who had a stem cell transplant for SCID, so the T cells may come from the graft donor.

The chain uses TRBV7-8 and TRBJ2-7; D uncertain. The CDR3 loop spans 16 amino acids. Germline V CDR1 and CDR2: SGHVS, FQNEAQ. V was shortened by 5 bases and J by 8 bases, with 25 bases between the two germline ends. For the CDR3, the DNA is TGTGCCAGCAGCACTGGACGAGCAGACCGCGCTACCCAGCAGTACTTC. Its translation: CASSTGRADRATQQYF.

The chain recombines TRBV7-2 with TRBJ1-2; possibly TRBD1 for D (5 bases). This CDR3 is built from 14 residues. V was pared by 1 base and J by 8 bases, with 14 bases between. Germline V lookup: CDR1 SGHTA, CDR2 FQGNSA. The CDR3 is CASSLVQEARGYTF. In DNA form, the CDR3 reads TGTGCCAGCAGCTTAGTACAGGAAGCGAGGGGCTACACCTTC. Using reference TRBV7-2 and TRBJ1-2 for the parts outside the CDR3, the full variable domain is GAGVSQSPSNKVTEKGKDVELRCDPISGHTALYWYRQSLGQGLEFLIYFQGNSAPDKSGLPSDRFSAERTGGSVSTLTIQRTQQEDSAVYLCASSLVQEARGYTFGSGTRLTVV.

The chain is built from TRBV28 and TRBJ2-7, with 12 bases identical to TRBD2. With 7 bases clipped from V and 7 bases from J, the junction kept 2 bases outside the gene matches. From germline, CDR1 is MDHEN and CDR2 SYDVKM. The CDR3 spans 12 residues. In DNA form, the CDR3 reads TGTGCCAGCACCGGGACTAGCGGGGAGCAGTACTTC. Residues: CASTGTSGEQYF.

The chain links TRBV5-1 to TRBJ1-2; D may be TRBD1 (6 bases). CDR3 length equals 15 residues. Germline CDR1 is SGHRS and CDR2 is YFSETQ. V gave up 7 bases and J gave up 4 bases, with 20 bases separating them. DNA for the CDR3: TGCGCCAGCGGCCCGAAGGGGGAAAGTCCCTATGGCTACACCTTC. Its translation is CASGPKGESPYGYTF.

In its sample, this clonotype was seen a few times. This rearrangement joins TRBV4-1 to TRBJ1-4, with 8 bases aligning to TRBD1. Germline loops: CDR1 MGHRA, CDR2 YSYEKL. The length of the CDR3 is 16 residues. J gave up 7 bases and V 1 base, and 8 bases lay outside the gene matches. CDR3 coding DNA: TGCGCCAGCAGCCAAGTGTGGCAGGGGGCGGGTGAAAAACTGTTTTTT. Residues: CASSQVWQGAGEKLFF.

This clonotype occurred a few times. The chain links TRBV10-3 to TRBJ2-1, with 7 positions matching TRBD2. V dropped 8 bases and J dropped 0; count of bases not matched to a gene: 7. This CDR3 has 15 residues. Germline-derived CDR1 and CDR2 are ENHRY and SYGVKD. CDR3 coding DNA: TGTGCCATCTCCGCGGGGGTACTCTCCTACAATGAGCAGTTCTTC. Translated, it gives CAISAGVLSYNEQFF.

CDR3 sequence (DNA): TGCAGTGCTAGGGAGGGGGTCTACGAGCAGTACTTC. Translating gives CSAREGVYEQYF. The chain carries TRBV20-1 and TRBJ2-7; D might be TRBD1 or TRBD2, each matching 6 bases. This CDR3 has 12 residues. Between the trimmed V and J ends, which lost 3 bases and 3 bases, there was a span of 9 bases. Looked up from germline, CDR1 is DFQATT and CDR2 is SNEGSKA (reference sequence).

The table lists this clonotype with a few counts. The chain recombines TRBV9 with TRBJ2-2; D call uncertain. CDR1 and CDR2 from the germline V gene are SGDLS and YYNGEE. The CDR3 extends over 13 amino acids. Trimming took off 4 bases at V and 7 bases at J, with 11 bases between the two ends. CDR3 in DNA: TGTGCCAGCAGCCCCCGGAGTGACGGGGAGCTGTTTTTT. Protein sequence: CASSPRSDGELFF.

This clonotype turned up a few times. The chain combines TRBV20-1 with TRBJ2-7, with a weak D call TRBD1 (6 bases). V lost 8 bases, J lost 2 bases, and 13 bases lay in between. The CDR3 is 12 amino acids. Per germline, CDR1 DFQATT and CDR2 SNEGSKA (reference sequence). This CDR3 reads CSLWGLTYEQYF. DNA for the CDR3: TGCAGTCTTTGGGGGCTAACCTACGAGCAGTACTTC.

The CDR3 is CASSYWRGGRLETQYF. CDR3 nucleotide sequence: TGTGCCAGCAGTTACTGGCGGGGGGGCAGGCTCGAGACCCAGTACTTC. The rearrangement links TRBV6-5 to TRBJ2-5; 9 bases are a match to TRBD2. Germline V gives CDR1 MNHEY, CDR2 SVGAGI. V lost 1 base and J lost 5; bases outside the gene matches: 8. The CDR3 contains 16 residues.

This clonotype occurred a few times. The chain recombines TRBV15 with TRBJ1-1, with a possible D match to TRBD1 (6 bases). Trimming shortened V by 0 bases and J by 4 bases, and 12 bases separated the two germline ends. CDR1 is LNHNV, CDR2 YYDKDF, per germline (reference sequence). The CDR3 spans 15 residues. The CDR3 DNA follows: TGTGCCACCAGCAGAGATCAGGGGCCGGGCACTGAAGCTTTCTTT. Protein product: CATSRDQGPGTEAFF.

For the CDR3, the DNA is TGTGCCAGCATCCCGGGACAGGGGGCTTACAATGAGCAGTTCTTC. It specifies CASIPGQGAYNEQFF. The V and J genes are TRBV27 and TRBJ2-1, with 12 positions matching TRBD1. Per the germline V gene, CDR1 is MNHEY and CDR2 is SMNVEV (reference sequence). Trimming took 7 bases from V and 4 from J; bases not matched to a gene: 5. The CDR3 spans 15 residues.

The rearrangement uses TRBV12-3 or TRBV12-4 and TRBJ2-1; 10 bases are shared with TRBD2. The junction had 14 bases not matched to a gene; V was cut back by 6 bases and J by 0 bases. This CDR3 spans 19 amino acids. Here the CDR3 DNA reads TGTGCCAGCAGCCGCGCCGGACTAGCGGAACCAAGCTCCTACAATGAGCAGTTCTTC. This codes for CASSRAGLAEPSSYNEQFF.

V is TRBV4-1 and J is TRBJ2-5, with TRBD2 as a possible D gene (6 bases). Trimming stripped 0 bases from V and 5 bases from J, with 13 bases between. CDR3 length: 15 residues. Germline V gene data show CDR1 as MGHRA and CDR2 as YSYEKL. CDR3 sequence: CASSQEAGLEETQYF. CDR3 DNA sequence: TGCGCCAGCAGCCAAGAGGCGGGGCTGGAGGAGACCCAGTACTTC.

The rearrangement joins TRBV4-1 to TRBJ2-7, with 9 bases aligning to TRBD1. CDR3 length equals 14 residues. Germline CDR1 reads MGHRA; CDR2 reads YSYEKL. V shed 1 base and J 5 bases; nucleotides not matched to a gene: 3. DNA for the CDR3: TGCGCCAGCAGCCAAGGGGACAGGGTACACGAGCAGTACTTC. Translating gives CASSQGDRVHEQYF.

The genes are TRBV30 and TRBJ2-1; 8 nucleotides line up with TRBD1. Looked up from germline, CDR1 is GTSNPN and CDR2 is SVGIG (reference sequence). The V and J ends lost 4 bases and 6 bases, in that order; junction bases with no gene match: 8. This CDR3 contains 14 residues. The CDR3 sequence: CAWNDYRGTNEQFF. In DNA form, the CDR3 reads TGTGCCTGGAACGACTACAGGGGGACCAATGAGCAGTTCTTC.

The V gene is TRBV4-1, the J gene TRBJ1-5; D gene ambiguous. Germline V gene sequence: CDR1 MGHRA, CDR2 YSYEKL. This CDR3 is built from 15 residues. V lost 5 bases and J 4 bases, leaving 15 bases between the germline ends. CDR3: CASSDPAARNQPQHF. CDR3 sequence (DNA): TGCGCCAGCAGCGACCCAGCAGCGAGGAATCAGCCCCAGCATTTT.

This clonotype was picked up many times. CDR3 nucleotides: TGCGCCAGCAGCGTCCCGGGACTAGCGGCCCCACGGGATACGCAGTATTTT. It translates to CASSVPGLAAPRDTQYF. The rearrangement uses TRBV5-1 and TRBJ2-3; 11 bases map to TRBD2. The CDR3 contains 17 residues. The germline CDR1 and CDR2 sequences are SGHRS and YFSETQ. The V segment lost 4 bases and the J segment 6 bases; nucleotides outside the gene matches: 13.

This clonotype was detected a few times. The chain carries TRBV12-3 or TRBV12-4 and TRBJ1-1, with D possibly TRBD1 on 6 matching bases. This CDR3 has 15 amino acids. V lost 6 bases and J lost 3, with 17 bases in between. Here the CDR3 DNA reads TGTGCCAGCAGCGTCCGAACTGGGGGCGACACTGAAGCTTTCTTT. Translated: CASSVRTGGDTEAFF.

The J gene is TRBJ1-4, the V gene TRBV20-1; a possible D gene is TRBD1 (5 bases). Germline lookup yields CDR1 DFQATT and CDR2 SNEGSKA (reference sequence). V was trimmed by 1 base and J by 6 bases, leaving 18 bases between them. This CDR3 contains 16 residues. In DNA, the CDR3 is TGCAGTGCTAGAGGGGGGACGGAAACTAGCCATGAAAAACTGTTTTTT. As protein: CSARGGTETSHEKLFF.

This clonotype was seen more than once but under ten times. CDR3 coding DNA: TGTGCCAGCCCCACAGGGTCCGGGGAGCTGTTTTTT. Its translation: CASPTGSGELFF. The J gene is TRBJ2-2, the V gene TRBV7-9; D possibly corresponds to TRBD1 (6 bases). This CDR3 spans 12 amino acids. Germline V gives CDR1 SEHNR, CDR2 FQNEAQ (reference sequence). V lost 8 bases and J lost 6, with 10 bases in between.

The sample holds a few counts of this clonotype. The chain employs TRBV6-2 or TRBV6-3 and TRBJ2-1; 14 bases match TRBD2. V lost 6 bases, J lost 8 bases, and 6 bases stayed unmatched. Germline CDR1 and CDR2: MNHEY and SVGEGT. The CDR3 runs 15 residues. Here the CDR3 DNA reads TGTGCCAGCAGGAGACTAGCGGGGGGGCCCTATGAGCAGTTCTTC. This encodes CASRRLAGGPYEQFF.

This CDR3 is CASSEALTRGLGNEQFF. Written as DNA, the CDR3 is TGTGCCAGCAGTGAAGCGCTAACGAGGGGCCTGGGGAATGAGCAGTTCTTC. V is TRBV2 and J is TRBJ2-1; perhaps D is TRBD1 or TRBD2 (5 bases each). Germline V lookup: CDR1 SNHLY, CDR2 FYNNEI. With 0 bases removed from V and 7 bases from J, the gap between germline ends came to 19 bases. This CDR3 is built from 17 residues.

This clonotype was recorded a few times. This chain connects TRBV5-6 to TRBJ1-2, with D perhaps matching TRBD1 (6 bases). CDR1 SGHDT and CDR2 YYEEEE come from the germline V gene. The length of the CDR3 is 16 residues. Trimming left V 2 bases short and J 2 bases short, with 16 bases between. Here the CDR3 DNA reads TGTGCCAGCAGCTTACTTACCAATACAGGGAACTATGGCTACACCTTC. It yields the protein CASSLLTNTGNYGYTF.

This clonotype came up a few times. The genes are TRBV28 and TRBJ2-1, with no clear D. This CDR3 has 11 residues. Looked up from germline, CDR1 is MDHEN and CDR2 is SYDVKM. V was trimmed by 7 bases and J by 4 bases, leaving 5 bases between them. CDR3 region: CASTEYNEQFF. The CDR3 DNA is TGTGCCAGCACCGAATACAATGAGCAGTTCTTC.

This chain uses TRBV7-2 with TRBJ2-5; D ambiguous. The germline CDR1 and CDR2 sequences are SGHTA and FQGNSA. V lost 5 bases and J 1 base, leaving 14 bases between the germline ends. CDR3 length equals 15 residues. The CDR3, as DNA: TGTGCCAGCAGCCTTGAATGGGCCCCCCAAGAGACCCAGTACTTC. This sequence encodes CASSLEWAPQETQYF. The full variable domain, its missing parts supplied by reference TRBV7-2 and TRBJ2-5, is GAGVSQSPSNKVTEKGKDVELRCDPISGHTALYWYRQSLGQGLEFLIYFQGNSAPDKSGLPSDRFSAERTGGSVSTLTIQRTQQEDSAVYLCASSLEWAPQETQYFGPGTRLLVL.

At least ten counts were recorded for this clonotype. At one end, the junction sequence differs from germline, possibly due to a read error. The J gene is TRBJ2-2, the V gene TRBV12-3 or TRBV12-4; D is unclear. The CDR3 is made up of 14 amino acids. CDR3 nucleotides: TGCGCCAGCAGCTTGTCAGCGAACACCGGGGAGCTGTTTTTT. Its translation: CASSLSANTGELFF.

This clonotype was detected a few times. The chain carries TRBV25-1 and TRBJ1-2; 8 bases agree with TRBD1. Germline CDR1 is MGHDK and CDR2 is SYGVNS. Trimming at V came to 1 base and at J to 4 bases, leaving 2 bases not matched to a gene. The CDR3 contains 14 residues. In DNA, the CDR3 is TGTGCCAGCAGTGAATCCGGGACAGGCTATGGCTACACCTTC. Its translation is CASSESGTGYGYTF.

V usage is TRBV12-3 or TRBV12-4 and J usage is TRBJ2-7; TRBD2 matches at 9 bases. The CDR3 has 16 amino acids. The trim removed 3 bases at V and 1 base at J, leaving 7 bases unmatched. Here the CDR3 reads CASSFRYLAGSYEQYF. CDR3 DNA: TGTGCCAGCAGTTTTAGGTACCTAGCGGGGTCCTACGAGCAGTACTTC.